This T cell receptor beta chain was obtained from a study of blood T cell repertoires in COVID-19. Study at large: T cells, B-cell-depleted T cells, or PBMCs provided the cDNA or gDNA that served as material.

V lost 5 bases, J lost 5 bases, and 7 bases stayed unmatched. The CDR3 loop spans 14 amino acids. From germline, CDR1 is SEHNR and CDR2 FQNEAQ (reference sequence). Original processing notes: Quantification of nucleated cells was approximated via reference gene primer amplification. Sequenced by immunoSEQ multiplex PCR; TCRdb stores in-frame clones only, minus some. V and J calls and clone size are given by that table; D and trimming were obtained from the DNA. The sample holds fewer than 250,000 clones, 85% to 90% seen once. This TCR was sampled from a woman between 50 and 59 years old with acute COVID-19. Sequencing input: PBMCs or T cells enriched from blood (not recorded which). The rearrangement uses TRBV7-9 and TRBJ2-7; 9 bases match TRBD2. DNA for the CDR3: TGTGCCAGCAGCACCTGGCGGGAGGGGGACGAGCAGTACTTC. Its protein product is CASSTWREGDEQYF.